The present T cell receptor (beta chain) was sequenced within a study of T cell responses to AZD1222 COVID-19 vaccine. The ends were cut back, 0 bases at V and 2 bases at J, with 15 bases in the middle. Germline loops: CDR1 SGDLS, CDR2 YYNGEE. The CDR3 totals 17 residues. Assay: immunoSEQ multiplex PCR; the TCRdb copy retains only in-frame clones and omits some. Of about 120,000 clones listed, 88% were seen once; the top ten hold approximately 10%. This chain connects TRBV9 to TRBJ1-5; D unclear. The clonotype comes from an adult in good health. Sample: peripheral blood, taken on day 0 of AZD1222 vaccination. For the CDR3, the DNA is TGTGCCAGCAGCGTAGAATCGGAGGGCCGCGGCAATCAGCCCCAGCATTTT. Protein product: CASSVESEGRGNQPQHF.